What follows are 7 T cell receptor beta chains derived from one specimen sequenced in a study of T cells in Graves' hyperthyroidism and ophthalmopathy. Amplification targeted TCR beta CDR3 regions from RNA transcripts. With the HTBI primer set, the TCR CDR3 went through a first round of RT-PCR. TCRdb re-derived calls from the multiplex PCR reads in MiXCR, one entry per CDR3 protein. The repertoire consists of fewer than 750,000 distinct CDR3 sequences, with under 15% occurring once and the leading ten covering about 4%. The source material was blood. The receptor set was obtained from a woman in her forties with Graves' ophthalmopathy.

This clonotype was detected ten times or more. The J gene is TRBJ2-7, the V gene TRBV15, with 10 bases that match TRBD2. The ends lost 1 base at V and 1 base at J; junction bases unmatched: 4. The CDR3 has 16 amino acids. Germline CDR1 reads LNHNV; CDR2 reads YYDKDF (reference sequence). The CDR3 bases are TGTGCCACCAGCAGAGGGCTAGCGGGAGTATCCTACGAGCAGTACTTC. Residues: CATSRGLAGVSYEQYF. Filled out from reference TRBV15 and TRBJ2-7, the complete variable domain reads DAMVIQNPRYQVTQFGKPVTLSCSQTLNHNVMYWYQQKSSQAPKLLFHYYDKDFNNEADTPDNFQSRRPNTSFCFLDIRSPGLGDTAMYLCATSRGLAGVSYEQYFGPGTRLTVT.

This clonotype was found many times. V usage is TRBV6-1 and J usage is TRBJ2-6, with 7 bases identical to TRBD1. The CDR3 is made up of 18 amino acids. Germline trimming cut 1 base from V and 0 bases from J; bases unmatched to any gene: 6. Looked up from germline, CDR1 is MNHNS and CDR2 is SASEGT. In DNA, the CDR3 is TGTGCCAGCAGTGAAGAGGGACAGTCATTCTCTGGGGCCAACGTCCTGACTTTC. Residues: CASSEEGQSFSGANVLTF.

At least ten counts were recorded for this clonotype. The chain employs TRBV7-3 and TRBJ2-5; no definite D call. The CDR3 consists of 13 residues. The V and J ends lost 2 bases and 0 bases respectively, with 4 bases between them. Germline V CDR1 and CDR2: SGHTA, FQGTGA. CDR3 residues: CASSLAHQETQYF. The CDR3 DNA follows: TGTGCCAGCAGCTTAGCGCACCAAGAGACCCAGTACTTC.

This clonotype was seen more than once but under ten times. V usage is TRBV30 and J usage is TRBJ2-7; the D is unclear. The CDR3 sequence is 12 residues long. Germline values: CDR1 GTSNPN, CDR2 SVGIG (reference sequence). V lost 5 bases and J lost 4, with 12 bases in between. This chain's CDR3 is CAWGEWGYEQYF. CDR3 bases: TGTGCCTGGGGCGAATGGGGTTACGAGCAGTACTTC.

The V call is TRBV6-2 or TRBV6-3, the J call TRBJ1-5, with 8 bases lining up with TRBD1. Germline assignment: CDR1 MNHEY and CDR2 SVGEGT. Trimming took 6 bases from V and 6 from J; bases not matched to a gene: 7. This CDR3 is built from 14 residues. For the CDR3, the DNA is TGTGCCAGCAGATCCGGACAGGGACGTCAGCCCCAGCATTTT. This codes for CASRSGQGRQPQHF.

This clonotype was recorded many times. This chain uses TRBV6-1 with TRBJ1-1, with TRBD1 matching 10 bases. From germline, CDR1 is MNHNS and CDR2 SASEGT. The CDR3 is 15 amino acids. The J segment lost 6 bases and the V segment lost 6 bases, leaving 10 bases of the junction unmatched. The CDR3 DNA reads TGTGCCAGCAGCGAGGACAGGGGGTTCGTACCTGAAGCTTTCTTT. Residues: CASSEDRGFVPEAFF.

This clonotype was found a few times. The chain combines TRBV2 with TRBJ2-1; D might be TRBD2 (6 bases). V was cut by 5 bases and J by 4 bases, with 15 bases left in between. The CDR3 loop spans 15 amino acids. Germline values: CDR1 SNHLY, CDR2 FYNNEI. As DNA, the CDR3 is TGTGCCAGCAGTCCCGGGGGAGACAGTTACAATGAGCAGTTCTTC. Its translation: CASSPGGDSYNEQFF.